What follows describes a single T cell receptor beta chain. This sample stems from a study of control samples from healthy donors and cancer patients. Assay: immunoSEQ multiplex PCR; the TCRdb copy retains only in-frame clones and omits some. The sample includes some 130,000 clones, around 92% of them seen just once. The CDR3 is 15 residues long. The germline V gene encodes CDR1 SGDLS and CDR2 YYNGEE. V was pared by 3 bases and J by 8 bases, with 18 bases between. This chain joins TRBV9 and TRBJ2-1; D tentatively reads TRBD1 or TRBD2 (6 bases each). The TCR originated in a man between 45 and 60 years old with head and neck cancer. Sequences were obtained from PBMCs. The chain's CDR3 is CASSEEIGGLHEQFF. The CDR3, as DNA: TGTGCCAGCAGCGAGGAGATAGGGGGGCTCCATGAGCAGTTCTTC.